This TCR beta chain was recovered during a study of blood T cell repertoires in COVID-19 (dated by TCRdb to between 2020 and 2021). Notes on the research overall: Samples from collaborators originated in the United States, Italy and Spain and spanned both the acute and convalescent phases of COVID-19. The prospective study material was composed of cDNA or gDNA derived from T cells, B-cell-depleted T cells, or PBMCs. The dataset comprised deeply sampled blood TCRbeta repertoires from subjects exposed to, actively infected with, or recovered from COVID-19. The repertoires were released in a freely available public database intended as a resource for research on the immune response to SARS-CoV-2. The samples were drawn from two sources: the first 160 participants of the ongoing ImmuneRACE study, and 1,200 or so subjects contributed by 6 global collaborators. A de-identified subject ID, COVID-19 status, age in years and sex were almost always included in the sample metadata. Where HLA class I and class II types were available, the types were taken from metadata supplied by the sample provider, not from assay-based typing.

Enrolling through a virtual design, the prospective study's participants ranged in age from roughly 18 to 95 years and lived across 20 to 30 United States geographic areas. In the prospective study, participants were assigned to cohorts based on the clinical history participants reported in a screening survey and a study questionnaire. In the prospective study, mobile phlebotomists collected whole blood, serum and a nasopharyngeal or oropharyngeal swab from each participant. Prospective study participants could optionally give additional blood draws and questionnaires over a roughly 2-month period. Prospective study blood samples were shipped either frozen or at room temperature before DNA extraction. Including cysteine and phenylalanine, the CDR3 has 19 amino acids. This entry keeps only the CDR3 DNA: 57 bases, framed from base 1. Trimming costs V 0 bases and J 8 bases, and their ends lie 27 bases apart. CDR1 and CDR2 (SGDLS, YYNGEE) derive from the germline V gene.

TCRbeta CDR3 regions were amplified from genomic DNA using the immunoSEQ Assay, a bias-controlled multiplex PCR. Processing in the source paper ran as follows. The number of nucleated cells in each sample was estimated from the amplification of reference gene primers within the assay. To quantify the absolute abundance of each unique TCRbeta CDR3 rearrangement, sequence reads were collapsed and filtered. For each sample, productive Simpson clonality was calculated as the square root of Simpson's diversity index across productive rearrangements. TCRdb retrieved this table from immuneACCESS and kept in-frame rearrangements only. Not all clones are present; in checked studies, unresolved V genes account for under half, and no reason is known for the remainder. The V and J calls and clone size come from that table; D and trimming were worked out from the DNA. The sample table contains 150,000 or so clones; only one count was recorded for more than 70% of them. The ten largest clonotypes hold 3.5% to 4% of the sample.

On this clone itself: This receptor's antigen is unknown. Per-base quality was not reported, and no clone a single base away is much larger than it.

Here is what the overall study found, with its caveats: Clinical and demographic metadata were provided uncurated, with the amount varying by source and participant.

The TCR sequence derives from a woman between 50 and 59 years old in a cohort exposed to, infected with or recovered from COVID-19 (not recorded which). The receptor chain draws on TRBV9 and TRBJ2-1; the D region may be TRBD1 or TRBD2, each matching 9 bases equally. Input material: PBMCs or T cells enriched from blood (not recorded which). The CDR3 sequence is CASSVDTGGWLAGAYEQFF. The DNA sequence follows: TGTGCCAGCAGCGTAGATACAGGGGGCTGGTTAGCGGGAGCCTATGAGCAGTTCTTC. Reference TRBV9 and TRBJ2-1 genes cover what lies past the CDR3, so the full variable domain is DSGVTQTPKHLITATGQRVTLRCSPRSGDLSVYWYQQSLDQGLQFLIQYYNGEERAKGNILERFSAQQFPDLHSELNLSSLELGDSALYFCASSVDTGGWLAGAYEQFFGPGTRLTVL.